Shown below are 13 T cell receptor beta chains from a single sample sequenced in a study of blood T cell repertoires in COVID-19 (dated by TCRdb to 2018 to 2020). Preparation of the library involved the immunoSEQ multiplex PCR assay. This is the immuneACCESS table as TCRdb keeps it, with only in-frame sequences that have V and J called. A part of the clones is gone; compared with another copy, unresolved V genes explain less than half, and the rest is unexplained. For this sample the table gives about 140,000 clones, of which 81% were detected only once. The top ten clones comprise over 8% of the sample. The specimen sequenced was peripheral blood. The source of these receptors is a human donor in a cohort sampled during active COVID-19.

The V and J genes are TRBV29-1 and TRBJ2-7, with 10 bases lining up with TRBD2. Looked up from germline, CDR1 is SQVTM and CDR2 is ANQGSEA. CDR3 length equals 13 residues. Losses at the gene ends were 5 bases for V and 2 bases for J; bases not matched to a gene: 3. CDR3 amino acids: CSVLLAGPYEQYF. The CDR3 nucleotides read TGCAGCGTTCTACTAGCGGGACCCTACGAGCAGTACTTC.

CDR3: CASSRRTSVQETQYF. The CDR3 DNA reads TGTGCCAGCAGCCGCCGGACTAGCGTGCAAGAGACCCAGTACTTC. The chain recombines TRBV3-1 (or the pseudogene TRBV3-2) with TRBJ2-5, with 9 positions matching TRBD2. The CDR3 is 15 amino acids. Germline V gene sequence: CDR1 LGHDT, CDR2 YNNKEL (reference sequence). The V gene end was trimmed by 4 bases and the J gene end by 2 bases; junction bases not matched to a gene: 5.

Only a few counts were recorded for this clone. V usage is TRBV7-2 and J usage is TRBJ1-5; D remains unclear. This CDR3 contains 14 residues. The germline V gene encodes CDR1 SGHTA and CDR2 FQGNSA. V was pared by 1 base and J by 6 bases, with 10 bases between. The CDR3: CASSLVRVPQPQHF. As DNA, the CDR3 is TGTGCCAGCAGCTTAGTGAGGGTCCCTCAGCCCCAGCATTTT.

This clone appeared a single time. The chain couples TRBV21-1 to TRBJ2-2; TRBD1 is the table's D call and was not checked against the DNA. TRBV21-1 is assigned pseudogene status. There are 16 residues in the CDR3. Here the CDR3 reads CASSKQRPQGPGELFF. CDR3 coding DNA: TGTGCCAGCAGCAAGCAAAGACCACAGGGGCCCGGGGAGCTGTTTTTT.

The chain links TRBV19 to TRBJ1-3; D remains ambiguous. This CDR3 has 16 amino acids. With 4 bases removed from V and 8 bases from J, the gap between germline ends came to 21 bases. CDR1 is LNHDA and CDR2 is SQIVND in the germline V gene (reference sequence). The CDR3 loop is CASSSPFDVSGDTIYF. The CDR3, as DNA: TGTGCCAGTAGTAGCCCATTTGACGTGTCCGGAGACACCATATATTTT.

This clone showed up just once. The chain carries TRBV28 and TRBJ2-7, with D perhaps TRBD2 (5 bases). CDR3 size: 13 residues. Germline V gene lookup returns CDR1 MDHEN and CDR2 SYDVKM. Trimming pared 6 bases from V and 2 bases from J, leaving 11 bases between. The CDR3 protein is CASRLGYTYEQYF. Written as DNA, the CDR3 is TGTGCCAGCAGACTAGGGTATACCTACGAGCAGTACTTC.

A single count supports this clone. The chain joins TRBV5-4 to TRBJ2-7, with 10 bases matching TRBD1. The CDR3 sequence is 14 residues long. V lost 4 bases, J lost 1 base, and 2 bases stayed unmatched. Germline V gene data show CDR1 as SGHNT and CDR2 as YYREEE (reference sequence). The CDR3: CASSRDRGSYEQYF. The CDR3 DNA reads TGTGCCAGCAGCAGGGACAGGGGATCCTACGAGCAGTACTTC.

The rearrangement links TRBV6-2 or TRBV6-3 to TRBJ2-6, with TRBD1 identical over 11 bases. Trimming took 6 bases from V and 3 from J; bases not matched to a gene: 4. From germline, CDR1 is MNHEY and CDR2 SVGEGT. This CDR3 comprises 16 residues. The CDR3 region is CASSGQGAVGANVLTF. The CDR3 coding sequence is TGTGCCAGCAGCGGACAGGGGGCAGTTGGGGCCAACGTCCTGACTTTC.

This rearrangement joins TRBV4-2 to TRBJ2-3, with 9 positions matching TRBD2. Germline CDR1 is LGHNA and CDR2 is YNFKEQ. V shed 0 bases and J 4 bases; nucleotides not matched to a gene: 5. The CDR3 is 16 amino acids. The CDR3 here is CASSQDLAGDADTQYF. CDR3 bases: TGTGCCAGCAGCCAAGACTTAGCGGGAGATGCAGATACGCAGTATTTT.

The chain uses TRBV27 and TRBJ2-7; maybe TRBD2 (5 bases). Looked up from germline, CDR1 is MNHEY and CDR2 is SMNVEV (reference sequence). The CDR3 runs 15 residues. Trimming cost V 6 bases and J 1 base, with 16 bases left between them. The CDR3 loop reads CASRGVREKSYEQYF. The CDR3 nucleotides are TGTGCCAGCAGGGGTGTGAGGGAGAAATCCTACGAGCAGTACTTC.

The CDR3 bases are TGTGCCAGTAGTAGAGAAATCGCCCGACAGGGGGTTTTTTCCAACTATGGCTACACCTTC. It is translated as CASSREIARQGVFSNYGYTF. The chain couples TRBV19 to TRBJ1-2; TRBD1 matches 9 bases. Germline CDR1 LNHDA, CDR2 SQIVND (reference sequence). The trim removed 4 bases at V and 2 bases at J, leaving 20 bases unmatched. CDR3 length equals 20 residues.

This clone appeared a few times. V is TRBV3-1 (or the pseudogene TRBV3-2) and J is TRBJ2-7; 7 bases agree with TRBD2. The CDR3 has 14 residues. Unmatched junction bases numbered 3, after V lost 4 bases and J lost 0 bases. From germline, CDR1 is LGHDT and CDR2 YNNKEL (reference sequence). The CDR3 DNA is TGTGCCAGCAGCCGAGGGACTAACTCCTACGAGCAGTACTTC. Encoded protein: CASSRGTNSYEQYF.

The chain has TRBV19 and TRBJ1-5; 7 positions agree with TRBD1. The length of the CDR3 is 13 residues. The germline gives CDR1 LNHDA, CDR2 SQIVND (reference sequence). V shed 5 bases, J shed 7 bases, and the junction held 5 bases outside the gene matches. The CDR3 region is CASSSGGFQPQHF. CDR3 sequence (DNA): TGTGCCAGTAGTTCAGGGGGGTTCCAGCCCCAGCATTTT.